Presented here are 15 T cell receptor beta chains from one specimen sequenced in a study of shared clonotypes between healthy human individuals. Assay: immunoSEQ multiplex PCR; the TCRdb copy retains only in-frame clones and omits some. The sample holds around 1.5 million clones; around 98% are singletons and the top ten take roughly 0.45%. The sample consisted of naive CD4+ T cells sorted from blood. Subset noted: CD45RA+ positively selected. The receptor source for this set is a man in his thirties or forties in good health.

The J gene is TRBJ1-5, the V gene TRBV6-1; D is possibly TRBD1 (6 bases). Germline CDR1 reads MNHNS; CDR2 reads SASEGT. There are 13 residues in the CDR3. V lost 3 bases to trimming and J lost 12 bases, with 15 bases between them. The CDR3 DNA reads as TGTGCCAGCAGTGACGGGCAAGGGGGTCACCAGCATTTT. Amino acids: CASSDGQGGHQHF.

A word on this clone: Distinct nucleotide sequences in the sample also encode this CDR3. This chain links TRBV5-1 with TRBJ1-4; 7 nucleotides agree with TRBD1. The CDR3 covers 14 residues. V lost 4 bases and J lost 4; bases outside the gene matches: 4. CDR1 is SGHRS and CDR2 is YFSETQ in the germline V gene. The CDR3 bases are TGCGCCAGCAGCAGGGACAGAGATAATGAAAAACTGTTTTTT. Encoded protein: CASSRDRDNEKLFF.

This chain links TRBV7-7 with TRBJ2-3; D may be TRBD2 (6 bases). The CDR3 extends over 13 amino acids. The germline gives CDR1 SSHAT, CDR2 FNYEAQ (reference sequence). The V end was cut by 6 bases, the J end by 3 bases, with 10 bases between. CDR3 amino acids: CASRGAGTDTQYF. The CDR3 DNA follows: TGTGCCAGCAGAGGCGCGGGAACAGATACGCAGTATTTT.

The rearrangement joins TRBV14 to TRBJ2-7, with 12 bases fitting TRBD2. The V and J ends lost 4 bases and 3 bases, in that order; junction bases with no gene match: 4. Germline CDR1 is SGHDN and CDR2 is FVKESK. The CDR3 is 15 amino acids. The CDR3 DNA is TGTGCCAGCAGCCGCCGACTAGCGGGAGACTACGAGCAGTACTTC. Translating it yields CASSRRLAGDYEQYF.

The CDR3 spells CASSGAGHTYEQYF. Here the CDR3 DNA reads TGCGCCAGCAGCGGGGCGGGACACACCTACGAGCAGTACTTC. This chain uses TRBV5-1 with TRBJ2-7; either TRBD1 or TRBD2 may supply D (6 bases each). Germline loops: CDR1 SGHRS, CDR2 YFSETQ. The ends were cut back, 4 bases at V and 2 bases at J, with 13 bases in the middle. The CDR3 is made up of 14 amino acids.

The V gene is TRBV7-9, the J gene TRBJ1-1, with unresolved D. The CDR3 has 16 residues. The V end was cut by 5 bases, the J end by 1 base, with 17 bases between. The germline CDR1 and CDR2 sequences are SEHNR and FQNEAQ (reference sequence). CDR3 in amino acids: CASSRTPNDGNTEAFF. In DNA, the CDR3 is TGTGCCAGCAGCCGAACACCGAACGACGGGAACACTGAAGCTTTCTTT.

The V gene is TRBV4-3, the J gene TRBJ1-1, with 8 bases that match TRBD1. Per the germline V gene, CDR1 is LGHNA and CDR2 is YSLEER. Losses at the gene ends were 3 bases for V and 0 bases for J; bases not matched to a gene: 3. The CDR3 has 15 amino acids. Here the CDR3 reads CASSQQGAVNTEAFF. DNA for the CDR3: TGCGCCAGCAGCCAGCAGGGGGCAGTGAACACTGAAGCTTTCTTT.

The V and J genes are TRBV10-3 and TRBJ2-1, with 11 positions matching TRBD2. CDR3 size: 14 residues. V was pared by 10 bases and J by 8 bases, with 10 bases of the junction left unmatched. Looked up from germline, CDR1 is ENHRY and CDR2 is SYGVKD. For the CDR3, the DNA is TGTGCCACGGTACTAGCGGGAGCTCGATATGAGCAGTTCTTC. Translated: CATVLAGARYEQFF.

V is TRBV2 and J is TRBJ1-1, with TRBD1 matching 11 bases. The V gene's germline CDR1 is SNHLY and CDR2 FYNNEI. The CDR3 length is 14 residues. V shed 3 bases, J shed 5 bases, and the junction held 2 bases outside the gene matches. DNA of the CDR3: TGTGCCAGCAGTGACGGGACAGGGGGGACTGAAGCTTTCTTT. Protein sequence: CASSDGTGGTEAFF.

This chain joins TRBV7-2 and TRBJ2-7; 9 bases map to TRBD1. After removal of 5 bases from V and 6 bases from J, the junction contained 11 bases not matched to a gene. The CDR3 contains 15 residues. Germline-derived CDR1 and CDR2 are SGHTA and FQGNSA. Written as DNA, the CDR3 is TGTGCCAGCAGCCGTTGGGGGGACAGGGTTGGCGAGCAGTACTTC. It translates to CASSRWGDRVGEQYF.

This chain joins TRBV6-5 and TRBJ2-1; 9 nucleotides match TRBD2. The V and J ends lost 7 bases and 6 bases, in that order; junction bases with no gene match: 7. This CDR3 has 14 amino acids. The V gene's germline CDR1 is MNHEY and CDR2 SVGAGI. The CDR3 is CASNGIAGVNEQFF. CDR3 nucleotide sequence: TGTGCCAGCAATGGGATAGCGGGAGTCAATGAGCAGTTCTTC.

This chain links TRBV10-3 with TRBJ2-3, with D perhaps matching TRBD2 (6 bases). The V and J ends lost 10 bases and 9 bases respectively, with 14 bases between them. Per the germline V gene, CDR1 is ENHRY and CDR2 is SYGVKD. The CDR3 consists of 11 residues. The CDR3 bases are TGTGCCACGGGGGAGCTTGTAACGCAGTATTTT. This encodes CATGELVTQYF.

This clone was found once. The rearrangement uses TRBV5-1 and TRBJ2-7; TRBD1 matches at 9 bases. CDR3 length: 15 residues. The germline V gene encodes CDR1 SGHRS and CDR2 YFSETQ. With 4 bases clipped from V and 2 bases from J, the junction kept 7 bases outside the gene matches. In DNA form, the CDR3 reads TGCGCCAGCAGCCGGGACAGGGAAGGGCCCTACGAGCAGTACTTC. Translation: CASSRDREGPYEQYF.

As for this clone: This sample also contains other DNA sequences that code for the same CDR3. The V gene is TRBV27, the J gene TRBJ1-5, with unresolved D. Trimming pared 3 bases from V and 1 base from J, leaving 4 bases between. Germline CDR1 is MNHEY and CDR2 is SMNVEV (reference sequence). The CDR3 contains 13 residues. The CDR3 DNA reads TGTGCCAGCAGTTTCGACAGCAATCAGCCCCAGCATTTT. Translating gives CASSFDSNQPQHF.

The chain carries TRBV5-5 and TRBJ2-3, with D perhaps given as TRBD1 or TRBD2 (5 bases each). This CDR3 has 15 amino acids. The germline V gene has CDR1 SGHKS and CDR2 YYEKEE (reference sequence). V lost 4 bases and J lost 2, with 14 bases in between. The CDR3 loop is CASSTRDGYTDTQYF. CDR3 nucleotide sequence: TGTGCCAGCAGCACCAGGGACGGATACACAGATACGCAGTATTTT.